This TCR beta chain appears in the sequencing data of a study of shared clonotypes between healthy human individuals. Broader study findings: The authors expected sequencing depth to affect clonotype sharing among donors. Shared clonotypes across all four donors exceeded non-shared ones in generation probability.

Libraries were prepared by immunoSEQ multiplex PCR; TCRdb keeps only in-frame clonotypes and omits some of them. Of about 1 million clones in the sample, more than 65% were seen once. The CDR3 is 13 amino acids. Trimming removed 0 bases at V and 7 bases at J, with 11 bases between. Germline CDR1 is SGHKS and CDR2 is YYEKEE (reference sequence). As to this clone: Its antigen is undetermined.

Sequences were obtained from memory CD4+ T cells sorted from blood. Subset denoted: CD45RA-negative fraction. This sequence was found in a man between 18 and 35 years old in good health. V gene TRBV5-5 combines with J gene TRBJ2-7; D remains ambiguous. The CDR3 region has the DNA TGTGCCAGCAGCTTGGATACCGACTGGGAGCAGTACTTC. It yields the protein CASSLDTDWEQYF.